Here is one T cell receptor beta chain with its context. Its antigen remains unidentified. This sample stems from a study of T cell responses to AZD1222 COVID-19 vaccine. Study-level background: Pooled together were second doses at about 4 or about 12 weeks. General study points: There were mostly white British donors and more females than males, and clonal diversity was possibly underestimated. Nearly half of spike-specific TCRs reportedly go after variant regions that carry no mutations.

Data came from immunoSEQ multiplex PCR; TCRdb stores just in-frame clones and leaves some out. The table shows about 120,000 clones, with roughly 90% occurring only once. The trim removed 6 bases at V and 1 base at J, leaving 6 bases unmatched. This CDR3 has 15 residues. From germline, CDR1 is MNHNY and CDR2 SVGAGI (reference sequence). This chain joins TRBV6-6 and TRBJ2-1; 7 nucleotides line up with TRBD2. The receptor was derived from an adult in good health. The input for sequencing was peripheral blood, taken on day 0 of AZD1222 vaccination. In nucleotides, the CDR3 is TGTGCCAGCAGCTGGGGAGCGGGATCCTACAATGAGCAGTTCTTC. Translation: CASSWGAGSYNEQFF.